This TCR beta chain was observed in a study of blood T cell repertoires in COVID-19. In the study overall: Samples representing acute and convalescent COVID-19 were sourced from the United States, Italy and Spain.

Germline V lookup: CDR1 MDHEN, CDR2 SYDVKM. Losses at the gene ends were 3 bases for V and 7 bases for J; bases not matched to a gene: 5. The CDR3 contains 14 residues. The data were produced by immunoSEQ multiplex PCR, yet TCRdb's version contains in-frame clones alone and is incomplete. The sample has a few hundred thousand clones; more than 70% are singletons. This sequence was found in a woman younger than 35 with acute or convalescent COVID-19. This chain uses TRBV28 with TRBJ2-1; 8 bases are a match to TRBD2. Material for sequencing was peripheral blood. CDR3 bases: TGTGCCAGCAGTTTGGGACTAGGGTGGAATGAGCAGTTCTTC. The encoded protein is CASSLGLGWNEQFF.